This note documents a single T cell receptor (beta chain) sequence. The record originates from a study of CD8 T cells in Susac syndrome. Reverse transcription of roughly 0.5 to 1 ug RNA was carried out with random hexamers. Amplification of the TCR beta CDR3 was carried out by immunoSEQ multiplex PCR, which spanned a total of 54 Vbeta and 13 Jbeta segments. TCRdb redid the calling of the immunoSEQ multiplex PCR reads with MiXCR, one entry per CDR3 protein. Of 130,000 or so distinct CDR3 sequences in the sample, roughly 96% were seen once. This CDR3 spans 19 amino acids. Trimming took 3 bases from V and 1 from J, leaving 22 bases between them. Germline values: CDR1 MDHEN, CDR2 SYDVKM. The study sequenced TCR beta in blood CD8+ and CD4+ T cells.

The receptor's source is a human donor with multiple sclerosis. The J gene is TRBJ2-4, the V gene TRBV28; maybe TRBD2 (6 bases). Input material: CD4+ T cells from PBMCs. Here the CDR3 reads CASSFIRRGSPSAKNIQYF. For the CDR3, the DNA is TGTGCCAGCAGTTTTATTAGGAGGGGTTCCCCCTCGGCCAAAAACATTCAGTACTTC.